One T cell receptor (beta chain) is described in this entry. One end of the junction is discordant with germline, which a read error may explain. CDR3 length equals 16 residues. Looked up from germline, CDR1 is MNHEY and CDR2 is SVGEGT. This sample was taken from a study of tumor and adjacent non-tumor tissue in lung cancer. Background on the study: Aged about 31 to 80 years, patients included more than nine men and about 5 women with stage I to III disease.

The library came from three nested PCR rounds adapted from ARM-PCR protocols. MiXCR, applied by TCRdb to the multiplex PCR reads, yields one record per CDR3 protein. The sample includes 50,000 to 60,000 distinct CDR3 sequences, 74% of them seen just once. RNA was extracted from bulk tissue without any cell sorting. Distant lung tissue was collected more than 3 cm away from the tumor edge. The TCR was taken from a woman in her fifties or sixties with non-small cell lung cancer. The sequenced sample consisted of distant non-tumor lung tissue. The chain joins TRBV6-2 or TRBV6-3 to TRBJ2-5; TRBD2 aligns across 7 bases. CDR3 nucleotides: TGTGACAGCAGTACCCACCGAAGCGGGGACCAAGAGACCCACTACTTC. Its protein product is CDSSTHRSGDQETHYF.